The rows below give T cell receptor beta chains drawn from one sample of a study of OX40 agonist ivuxolimab in advanced cancers. Method: immunoSEQ multiplex PCR; TCRdb's copy keeps in-frame clones and lacks some. This table has under 45,000 clones, about four fifths appearing once. The sequencing used CD4+ or CD8+ T cells sorted from blood, collected in a trial of the OX40 agonist ivuxolimab. These receptors were obtained from an adult with an advanced solid tumor such as melanoma, head and neck, liver or kidney cancer. The CDR3 runs from the conserved cysteine through the conserved F or W. The D gene is left open where the match is weak. Clone size is stated in some rows and not others, as once, few, many or a class when expanded.

d_call	v_call	j_call	clone_size	cdr3_aa	cdr3_nt
-	TRBV5-4	TRBJ2-7	-	CASSLTQGTYEQYF	TGTGCCAGCAGCTTGACTCAGGGAACCTACGAGCAGTACTTC
-	TRBV5-4	TRBJ2-7	-	CASSRTWPFYEQYF	TGTGCCAGCAGCCGGACATGGCCCTTCTACGAGCAGTACTTC
-	TRBV19	TRBJ1-2	-	CASSIDSNRRGYTF	TGTGCCAGTAGTATAGATTCGAACAGGAGAGGCTACACCTTC
-	TRBV5-6	TRBJ2-7	once	CASSRSQDVYEQYF	TGTGCCAGCAGCCGCTCCCAGGACGTCTACGAGCAGTACTTC
-	TRBV30	TRBJ1-1	few	CAWSVSLGGREEAFF	TGTGCCTGGAGTGTATCCCTCGGAGGGAGGGAGGAAGCTTTCTTT
-	TRBV19	TRBJ2-5	-	CASSIDLANPLTQYF	TGTGCCAGTAGTATAGATCTTGCGAACCCTTTGACCCAGTACTTC
-	TRBV5-8	TRBJ2-3	few	CASSKPSTDTQYF	TGTGCCAGCAGCAAACCTAGCACAGATACGCAGTATTTT
TRBD1	TRBV7-9	TRBJ1-2	-	CASSLVTGEGYGYTF	TGTGCCAGCAGCTTAGTTACAGGGGAGGGCTATGGCTACACCTTC
TRBD1	TRBV2	TRBJ1-4	-	CASSGTGNAANEKLFF	TGTGCCAGCAGTGGGACAGGAAATGCTGCTAATGAAAAACTGTTTTTT
TRBD1	TRBV7-2	TRBJ1-6	-	CASSSGTGRSPLHF	TGTGCCAGCAGCTCCGGGACAGGGCGGTCACCCCTCCACTTT
-	TRBV7-9	TRBJ1-5	-	CASSFGLGDQPQHF	TGTGCCAGCAGCTTTGGACTTGGAGACCAGCCCCAGCATTTT
-	TRBV11-2	TRBJ1-1	-	CASSLDPSGVTEAFF	TGTGCCAGCAGCTTAGATCCCTCGGGGGTCACTGAAGCTTTCTTT
-	TRBV29-1	TRBJ1-1	-	CSLSQSNTEAFF	TGCAGCCTGTCACAGTCGAACACTGAAGCTTTCTTT
TRBD2	TRBV4-1	TRBJ2-1	few	CASSPTDTSGVSYNEQFF	TGCGCCAGCAGCCCAACCGATACTAGCGGAGTCTCCTACAATGAGCAGTTCTTC
TRBD2	TRBV4-1	TRBJ2-3	-	CASSPGTSEDTQYF	TGCGCCAGCAGCCCTGGGACTAGCGAAGATACGCAGTATTTT
TRBD1	TRBV19	TRBJ1-2	-	CASRGTAPNYGYTF	TGTGCCAGTAGAGGGACAGCTCCTAACTATGGCTACACCTTC
-	TRBV6-1	TRBJ2-5	-	CASSVRVGSKETQYF	TGTGCCAGCAGTGTAAGGGTAGGGAGTAAAGAGACCCAGTACTTC
-	TRBV28	TRBJ1-6	-	CASSLRYSPLHF	TGTGCCAGCAGTTTAAGGTATTCACCCCTCCACTTT
TRBD2	TRBV5-4	TRBJ2-4	-	CASSLSGGGDIQYF	TGTGCCAGCAGCCTTAGCGGGGGAGGGGACATTCAGTACTTC
-	TRBV5-4	TRBJ1-2	-	CASSLADRPNYGYTF	TGTGCCAGCAGCTTGGCCGACAGGCCTAACTATGGCTACACCTTC
TRBD1	TRBV5-1	TRBJ1-2	-	CASSFRDSNYGYTF	TGCGCCAGCAGCTTTCGGGACAGTAACTATGGCTACACCTTC
-	TRBV19	TRBJ1-5	-	CASSFTSRGNQPQHF	TGTGCCAGTAGTTTCACGTCTCGGGGGAATCAGCCCCAGCATTTT
TRBD2	TRBV9	TRBJ2-5	-	CASTKRAGGAETQYF	TGTGCCAGCACGAAAAGAGCGGGGGGGGCAGAGACCCAGTACTTC
-	TRBV15	TRBJ1-2	-	CATSRDRSSYGYTF	TGTGCCACCAGCAGAGATAGGTCATCCTATGGCTACACCTTC
-	TRBV5-1	TRBJ2-6	-	CASSSRGQVLGANVLTF	TGCGCCAGCAGCTCCAGGGGACAAGTTCTTGGGGCCAACGTCCTGACTTTC
TRBD2	TRBV7-7	TRBJ2-3	few	CASSPSGKSTDTQYF	TGTGCCAGCAGCCCTAGCGGGAAGAGCACAGATACGCAGTATTTT
-	TRBV5-1	TRBJ1-2	few	CAERFSGYTF	TGCGCCGAAAGGTTCAGCGGCTACACCTTC
-	TRBV30	TRBJ1-1	-	CAWSVPSKNTEAFF	TGTGCCTGGAGTGTACCCAGTAAGAACACTGAAGCTTTCTTT
-	TRBV2	TRBJ1-4	-	CASQLPRGNEKLFF	TGTGCCAGCCAACTTCCTCGAGGGAATGAAAAACTGTTTTTT